This entry concerns a single TCR beta chain. The sample originates from a study of blood T cell repertoires in COVID-19. The protocol was immunoSEQ multiplex PCR, while the TCRdb copy is restricted to in-frame clones and leaves out a portion. The sample lists roughly 150,000 clones, approximately 90% occurring once. The CDR3 covers 12 residues. V dropped 3 bases and J dropped 6 bases, with 11 bases sitting between them. From germline, CDR1 is SQVTM and CDR2 ANQGSEA. The sample was peripheral blood. The receptor's source is a human donor in a cohort sampled during active COVID-19. This chain joins TRBV29-1 and TRBJ1-2; TRBD1 might be the D (5 bases). The CDR3 sequence: CSVDGQGNGYTF. CDR3 nucleotide sequence: TGCAGCGTTGACGGGCAGGGAAATGGCTACACCTTC.